This T cell receptor beta chain was profiled in a study of CD8 T cells in ankylosing spondylitis. There are 13 residues in the CDR3. V was cut by 3 bases and J by 3 bases, with 12 bases left in between. In germline, CDR1 is DFQATT, CDR2 SNEGSKA (reference sequence). Study-wide points: Disease-linked clones were CD8+ and relatively rare in peripheral blood. Matched ankylosing spondylitis synovial fluid reportedly contained a significantly enriched population of disease-linked clones. Earlier literature documents some of the motif variants in reactive arthritis synovial fluid and blood.

This clonotype has a count of ten or more. The antigen remains undetermined. Libraries for TCR beta were made by quantitative 5'-RACE with molecular barcodes. Each CDR3 protein is one row after TCRdb ran MiXCR on the 5' RACE reads. The profile covers roughly 180,000 distinct CDR3 sequences, with about an eighth appearing a single time and roughly 9.6% taken by the ten largest. The TCR was taken from a female donor with ankylosing spondylitis or in good health (not recorded which). The specimen was blood, either unsorted or a sorted T cell fraction (not recorded which). This chain uses TRBV20-1 with TRBJ2-7; weak D call: TRBD2 (6 bases). This CDR3 reads CSARALALYEQYF. DNA of the CDR3: TGCAGTGCTAGGGCCCTAGCGCTCTACGAGCAGTACTTC.